This record covers a single T cell receptor beta chain. Germline CDR1 SNHLY, CDR2 FYNNEI. V was trimmed by 10 bases and J by 4 bases, leaving 10 bases between them. This CDR3 contains 11 residues. This specimen belongs to a study of shared clonotypes between healthy human individuals. Samples underwent the assay at deep level. Replicate PCRs run on sorted subsets employed 200 to 250 ng DNA, 30,000 to 35,000 T cell genomes. Measured with immunoSEQ multiplex PCR; TCRdb has only the in-frame clones, and not every one. The repertoire holds over a million clones, with approximately 97% as singletons. The chain carries TRBV2 and TRBJ1-1; D gene ambiguous. The source of this sequence is a man aged 25 to 40 in good health. The source material was naive CD4+ T cells sorted from blood. Subset of the sample: CD45RA+ positively selected. The CDR3 reads CATAMSTEAFF. The DNA for the CDR3 is TGTGCCACGGCAATGAGCACTGAAGCTTTCTTT.